This is a list of T cell receptor beta chains from one sample in a study of PD-L1 blockade in urothelial cancer. Clones were sequenced by immunoSEQ multiplex PCR, and TCRdb holds only the in-frame ones, with some missing. The table lists some 80,000 clones, over 80% of them singletons. The sample consisted of PBMCs, taken around atezolizumab (anti-PD-L1) treatment. Source of these receptors: a man in his forties with urothelial cancer. The CDR3 runs from the conserved cysteine through the conserved F or W. A D gene is named only where the DNA matches it firmly. Rows may omit the clone size; those that give it use once, few, many or a size class.

j_gene	v_gene	abundance	d_gene	CDR3nt	CDR3aa
TRBJ1-1	TRBV7-9	.	.	TGTGCCAGCAGCTTAGCTGGTGTCAGGAACGAAGCTTTCTTT	CASSLAGVRNEAFF
TRBJ2-6	TRBV18	.	.	TGTGCCAGCTCACCCTACAGGGCCCTTTCTGGGGCCAACGTCCTGACTTTC	CASSPYRALSGANVLTF
TRBJ2-1	TRBV4-1	.	TRBD2	TGCGCCAGCAGCGCCCGGTCGGCTAGCGGGAGGGTAGGCGATGAGCAGTTCTTC	CASSARSASGRVGDEQFF
TRBJ2-7	TRBV5-6	.	.	TGTGCCAGCAGCCAGGGAAGGATGGCCTACGAGCAGTACTTC	CASSQGRMAYEQYF
TRBJ2-2	TRBV5-8	.	.	TGTGCCAGCAGCCCCCGACAGACCCACACCGGGGAGCTGTTTTTT	CASSPRQTHTGELFF
TRBJ2-5	TRBV7-8	once	TRBD1	TGTGCCAGCAGCTCCGCCCCCGGACAGGACGGCAAAGAGACCCAGTACTTC	CASSSAPGQDGKETQYF
TRBJ1-4	TRBV30	few	TRBD1	TGTGCCTGGGGATCCGGGACAGGAGACGAAAAACTGTTTTTT	CAWGSGTGDEKLFF
TRBJ2-1	TRBV7-6	few	TRBD2	TGTGCCAGCAGTTACTACCACCCTATATCTAGCGGGAGGGTACGCAATGAGCAGTTCTTC	CASSYYHPISSGRVRNEQFF
TRBJ2-1	TRBV27	.	TRBD2	TGTGCCAGCAGTGAGGGACTAGCGGGACCCACAGGGGAGCAGTTCTTC	CASSEGLAGPTGEQFF
TRBJ2-2	TRBV27	.	.	TGTGCCAGCAGTTTAGTGGCGGCCACCGGGGAGCTGTTTTTT	CASSLVAATGELFF
TRBJ1-2	TRBV11-2	.	.	TGTGCCAGCAGCCCGGGGTTCTATGGCTACACCTTC	CASSPGFYGYTF
TRBJ2-1	TRBV5-4	.	TRBD2	TGTGCCAGCAGCTCATTCGGACTAGCGGAGAACAATGAGCAGTTCTTC	CASSSFGLAENNEQFF
TRBJ2-5	TRBV28	.	TRBD2	TGTGCCAGCAGTTCCCCAGGGAGGGCGGGTCGAGAGACCCAGTACTTC	CASSSPGRAGRETQYF
TRBJ2-3	TRBV30	.	.	TGTGCCTGGAGTGTTGGGAGGGATACGCAGTATTTT	CAWSVGRDTQYF
TRBJ2-2	TRBV7-3	.	.	TGTGCCAGCAGCTCCACTCAGGGAACCGGGGAGCTGTTTTTT	CASSSTQGTGELFF
TRBJ1-2	TRBV28	.	.	TGTGCCAGCAGTTTGACCAGGGGAAGCTATGGCTACACCTTC	CASSLTRGSYGYTF
TRBJ1-3	TRBV5-1	.	TRBD1	TGCGCCAGCAGCAGGGAGACAGGGAACAGGAGAAACACCATATATTTT	CASSRETGNRRNTIYF
TRBJ2-1	TRBV5-6	.	.	TGTGCCAGCAGCTTGGAGGGACCCCGGGGGTACAATGAGCAGTTCTTC	CASSLEGPRGYNEQFF
TRBJ2-1	TRBV11-2	.	TRBD1	TGTGCCAGCAGCCAGGGACAGGGAATAAAGCAGTTCTTC	CASSQGQGIKQFF
TRBJ2-1	TRBV27	once	TRBD2	TGTGCCAGCAGTTTAGGGGTAGCGGGAGGGTACAATGAGCAGTTCTTC	CASSLGVAGGYNEQFF